These T cell receptor beta chains were read from a single sample in a study of post-analysis software for immune sequencing data. From the PCR reads, TCRdb called clonotypes with MiXCR, one entry per CDR3 protein. This sample yields approximately 400,000 distinct CDR3 sequences, of which roughly 30% are seen a single time; about an eighth belongs to the top ten. The material sequenced was blood. The origin of the receptors is a girl under 18 with multiple sclerosis. CDR3s include the opening cysteine and the closing phenylalanine or tryptophan. Fields, in order: clone size, V gene, J gene, CDR3 length, D gene, CDR3 DNA, CDR3 protein. A D gene is named only where the DNA matches it firmly. Clone sizes are given selectively: once, few, many, or a class where the clone is expanded.

>-|TRBV10-3|TRBJ2-2|12|-
TGTGCCATCAGTCAGACCACCGGGGAGCTGTTTTTT
CAISQTTGELFF
>-|TRBV28|TRBJ1-2|13|-
TGTGCCGCCAGCAGTCCGGCTAACTATGGCTACACCTTC
CAASSPANYGYTF
>-|TRBV7-2|TRBJ2-7|15|-
TGTGCCAGCAGCTTATCTGAAGCCGGGCCCTACGAGCAGTACTTC
CASSLSEAGPYEQYF
>-|TRBV6-5|TRBJ1-1|14|TRBD1
TGTGCCAGCGGACCCGTACAGGGGATCGGTGAAGCTTTCTTT
CASGPVQGIGEAFF
>few|TRBV30|TRBJ1-1|14|-
TGTGCCTGGAGTGTAACGGCAGGCCTTATGAAAGCTTTCTTT
CAWSVTAGLMKAFF
>-|TRBV7-9|TRBJ2-6|15|-
TGTGCCAGCAGCTGGCGTTCAGCTGGGGCCAACGTCCTGACTTTC
CASSWRSAGANVLTF
>-|TRBV5-1|TRBJ2-7|14|TRBD1
TGCGCCAGTGAGCCGGGACAGGGCCGCTACGAGCAGTACTTC
CASEPGQGRYEQYF
>-|TRBV7-9|TRBJ2-6|15|-
TGTGCCAGCAGCTGGGCAATCTCTGGGGCCAACGTCCTGACTTTC
CASSWAISGANVLTF
>-|TRBV7-2|TRBJ2-1|17|-
TGTGCCAGCAGCTTAGCTCATGCAGGGAGGTCCTACAATGAGCAGTTCTTC
CASSLAHAGRSYNEQFF
>many|TRBV7-2|TRBJ2-1|15|TRBD2
TGTGCCAGCAGCTTAGTCAGCGGGGGCTACAATGAGCAGTTCTTC
CASSLVSGGYNEQFF
>-|TRBV29-1|TRBJ2-7|15|TRBD2
TGCAGCGTTGCAATGGTAAGCGGGGGGTTAAGTCGGCAGTACTTC
CSVAMVSGGLSRQYF
>few|TRBV5-5|TRBJ2-1|16|TRBD1
TGTGCCAGCAGTCTCCCGGGACAGGGCCTCGGCAATGAGCAGTTCTTC
CASSLPGQGLGNEQFF
>-|TRBV24-1|TRBJ2-5|14|TRBD1
TGTGCCACCAGTGATAACGGACAGGGGGAGACCCAGTACTTC
CATSDNGQGETQYF
>-|TRBV7-9|TRBJ2-5|15|-
TGTGCCAGCAGCTTGGGGCTAGCAGGAATCGAGACCCAGTACTTC
CASSLGLAGIETQYF
>-|TRBV6-1|TRBJ2-2|17|-
TGTGCCAGCAGCTTCAAATGGGACGGGGGGCAGACCGGGGAGCTGTTTTTT
CASSFKWDGGQTGELFF
>-|TRBV2|TRBJ1-2|15|-
TGTGCCAGCAGTGATCGGGGAGTCGCAAACTATGGCTACACCTTC
CASSDRGVANYGYTF
>once|TRBV24-1|TRBJ2-7|15|TRBD1
TGTGCCACCAGTGAGCCCGGGACAGGGAGGGACGAGCAGTACTTC
CATSEPGTGRDEQYF
>few|TRBV12-3/TRBV12-4|TRBJ2-1|17|-
TGTGCCAGCAGTTCAAAGTCGGGGCCAGCTCTTTACAATGAGCAGTTCTTC
CASSSKSGPALYNEQFF
>-|TRBV20-1|TRBJ2-2|14|TRBD2
TGCAGTGCTAGAATGGGGGGGTATACCGGGGAGCTGTTTTTT
CSARMGGYTGELFF
>-|TRBV12-5|TRBJ2-2|17|TRBD1
TGTGCTAGTGGTTTGGTATTAGGGACAGGGAGGACCGGGGAGCTGTTTTTT
CASGLVLGTGRTGELFF
>-|TRBV20-1|TRBJ2-3|15|-
TGCAGTGCTCCTAAGGGGGGCGCAAACACAGATACGCAGTATTTT
CSAPKGGANTDTQYF
>-|TRBV20-1|TRBJ2-1|15|TRBD1
TGCAGTGCTAGAGATTCCGGGACAGGGGACAATGAGCAGTTCTTC
CSARDSGTGDNEQFF
>few|TRBV7-3|TRBJ2-3|13|-
TGTACCAGCAGCCTGAATCCCACAGATACGCAGTATTTT
CTSSLNPTDTQYF
>-|TRBV4-1|TRBJ1-2|18|-
TGCGCCAGCAGCCAACAAGGTAAAGGGACCTCCCTTAACTATGGCCACACCTTC
CASSQQGKGTSLNYGHTF
>-|TRBV6-5|TRBJ1-6|17|TRBD1
TGTGCCAGCAGTTACCAGGTCGGACAGGGATCTAATTCACCCCTCCACTTT
CASSYQVGQGSNSPLHF
>-|TRBV13|TRBJ2-2|16|TRBD1
TGTGCCAGCAGCTTAGAGAGGACAGGGACTACCGGGGAGCTGTTTTTT
CASSLERTGTTGELFF
>-|TRBV29-1|TRBJ1-2|12|-
TGCAGCGTTGAGTCAGGCGTCTATGGCTACACCTTC
CSVESGVYGYTF
>few|TRBV20-1|TRBJ1-5|14|-
TGCAGTGCTAGAGGTGGAGGAGGCAATCAGCCCCAGCATTTT
CSARGGGGNQPQHF
>-|TRBV24-1|TRBJ1-6|18|-
TGTGCCACCAGTGACCGCGACAGTATCAGCTCCTATAATTCACCCCTCCACTTT
CATSDRDSISSYNSPLHF
>few|TRBV11-2|TRBJ2-7|16|TRBD1
TGTGCCAGCAGCGACCTACCGGGACAGGGCCTCATGGAGCAGTACTTC
CASSDLPGQGLMEQYF
>few|TRBV12-3/TRBV12-4|TRBJ1-2|18|-
TGTGCCAGCAGTGACAGCTACCTCCGGGCAGGGAAGTTGAATGGCTACACCTTC
CASSDSYLRAGKLNGYTF
>-|TRBV7-2|TRBJ2-7|16|-
TGTGCCAGCAGCGTAGCCTTAGGGGGACACTCCTACGAGCAGTACTTC
CASSVALGGHSYEQYF
>-|TRBV20-1|TRBJ2-3|11|-
TGCAGTGCTGCGACCGGGGGTACGCAGTATTTT
CSAATGGTQYF
>many|TRBV12-3/TRBV12-4|TRBJ2-7|13|-
TGTGCCAGCAGTTTAGCGGCGGCCTTAGAGCAGTACTTC
CASSLAAALEQYF
>few|TRBV7-6|TRBJ2-1|13|-
TGTGCCAGCAGCGGGGGGGCCATGGATGAGCAGTTCTTC
CASSGGAMDEQFF
>-|TRBV7-2|TRBJ1-2|19|-
TGTGCCAGCACCCAAGACCCCCTAACCCCGTGGCCAGCTAACTATGGCTACACCTTC
CASTQDPLTPWPANYGYTF
>few|TRBV6-5|TRBJ2-5|15|TRBD1
TGTGCCAGCAGTGAGGGGACAGGGTGGCAAGAGACCCAGTACTTC
CASSEGTGWQETQYF